This entry features one T cell receptor (beta chain) sequence. Which antigen it targets is not known. Base-call qualities are not available, and no considerably larger clone is one nucleotide away. This entry comes from a study of response to subunit inactivated influenza vaccine (dated by TCRdb to the late 2010s). With regard to the full study: To follow how T cells responded to a trivalent subunit inactivated influenza vaccine, the researchers relied on deep quantitative profiling of the T cell receptor repertoire. The full study reports these points: The authors proposed that each seasonal influenza vaccination may bring in only a limited number of new T cells.

Libraries were prepared through RT-PCR. The instrument was an Illumina HiSeq 2500. TCRdb applied fastp at Q25 and MiXCR to the public reads, then kept only in-frame beta chains. Rows with one shared CDR3 protein collapse into an entry with the most common genes and DNA. Counted in this sample were fewer than 550,000 distinct CDR3 sequences; about 25% of them appeared once. The top ten hold approximately 1.9% of the sample. V is cut by 9 bases and J by 3 bases, and the space between the germline ends is 15 bases. The cysteine opens and the phenylalanine closes a CDR3 of 14 amino acids. Only the CDR3 part of the read is kept: 42 bases, read in frame from the first base. From the germline V gene, CDR1 is SGHVS and CDR2 is FNYEAQ.

The source is a man in his fifties who received an inactivated influenza vaccine. Donor details come from another sample of the same person, matched by shared clones. The specimen comprised CD4+ T cells sorted from PBMCs, sampled roughly 5 days after vaccination. Here the chain combines TRBV7-6 and TRBJ1-5; 6 matching bases give a weak D call of TRBD1. Here the CDR3 is given as CARQGLSYNQPQHF. The DNA reads as follows: TGTGCCAGACAGGGACTATCTTACAATCAGCCCCAGCATTTT.